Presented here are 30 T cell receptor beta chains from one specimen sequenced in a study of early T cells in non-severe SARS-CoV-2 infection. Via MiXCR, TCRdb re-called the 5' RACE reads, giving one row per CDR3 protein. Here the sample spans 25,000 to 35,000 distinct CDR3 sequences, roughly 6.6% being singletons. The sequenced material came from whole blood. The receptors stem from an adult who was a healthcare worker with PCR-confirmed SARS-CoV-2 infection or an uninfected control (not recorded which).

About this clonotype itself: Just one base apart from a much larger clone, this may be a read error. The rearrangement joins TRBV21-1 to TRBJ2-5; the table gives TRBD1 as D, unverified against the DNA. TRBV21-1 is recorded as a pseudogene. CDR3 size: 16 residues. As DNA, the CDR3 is TGTACCAGCAGCAAAGGAAGGGTAGGGGGGAAAGAGACCCAGTACTTC. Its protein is CTSSKGRVGGKETQYF.

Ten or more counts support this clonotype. The CDR3 protein is CASSLARGGYEQYF. In DNA form, the CDR3 reads TGTGCCAGCAGCTTAGCCAGGGGAGGCTACGAGCAGTACTTC. This rearrangement joins TRBV7-9 to TRBJ2-7, with D perhaps given as TRBD1 or TRBD2 (6 bases each). This CDR3 is built from 14 residues. With 0 bases removed from V and 3 bases from J, the gap between germline ends came to 9 bases. From germline, CDR1 is SEHNR and CDR2 FQNEAQ (reference sequence).

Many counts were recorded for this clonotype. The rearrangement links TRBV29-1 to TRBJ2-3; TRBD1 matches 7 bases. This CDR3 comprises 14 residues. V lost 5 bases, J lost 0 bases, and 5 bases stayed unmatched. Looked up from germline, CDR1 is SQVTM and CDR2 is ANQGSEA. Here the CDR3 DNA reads TGCAGCGTTAGTATGGGACAGAGCACAGATACGCAGTATTTT. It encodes CSVSMGQSTDTQYF.

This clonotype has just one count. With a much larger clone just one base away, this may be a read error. The CDR3 reads CASSDRERETQYF. CDR3 DNA: TGTGCCAGCTCCGACAGGGAACGAGAGACCCAGTACTTC. V and J are TRBV5-4 and TRBJ2-5, with 7 nucleotides matching TRBD1. The CDR3 runs to 13 residues. The trim removed 7 bases at V and 4 bases at J, leaving 7 bases unmatched. CDR1 and CDR2 (germline): SGHNT, YYREEE (reference sequence).

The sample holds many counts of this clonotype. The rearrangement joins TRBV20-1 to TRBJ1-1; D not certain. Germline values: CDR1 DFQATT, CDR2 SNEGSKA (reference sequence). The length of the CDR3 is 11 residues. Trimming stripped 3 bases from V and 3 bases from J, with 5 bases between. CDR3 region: CSASLYTEAFF. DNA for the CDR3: TGCAGTGCTAGTCTATACACTGAAGCTTTCTTT.

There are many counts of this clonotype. In DNA form, the CDR3 reads TGTGCCAGTAGTATAATTATACCCAGACAGACTTCCTACAATGAGCAGTTCTTC. Protein sequence: CASSIIIPRQTSYNEQFF. The genes are TRBV19 and TRBJ2-1, with D possibly matching TRBD1 (5 bases). Trimming removed 2 bases from V and 1 base from J, with 18 bases in between. In germline, CDR1 is LNHDA, CDR2 SQIVND (reference sequence). The CDR3 has 18 amino acids.

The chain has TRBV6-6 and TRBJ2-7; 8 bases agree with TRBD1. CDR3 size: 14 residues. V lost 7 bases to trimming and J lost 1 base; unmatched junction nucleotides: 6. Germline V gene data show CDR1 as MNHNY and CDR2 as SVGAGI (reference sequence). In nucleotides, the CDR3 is TGTGCCAGCAAAACGGGACAGGATTCCTACGAGCAGTACTTC. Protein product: CASKTGQDSYEQYF.

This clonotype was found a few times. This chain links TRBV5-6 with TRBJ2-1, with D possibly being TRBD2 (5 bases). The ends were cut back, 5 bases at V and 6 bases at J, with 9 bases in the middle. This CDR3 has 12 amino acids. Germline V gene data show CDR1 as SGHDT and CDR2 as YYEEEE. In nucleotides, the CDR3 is TGTGCCAGCAGTGTTACTAGCAATGAGCAGTTCTTC. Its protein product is CASSVTSNEQFF. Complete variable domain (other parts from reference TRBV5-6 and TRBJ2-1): DAGVTQSPTHLIKTRGQQVTLRCSPKSGHDTVSWYQQALGQGPQFIFQYYEEEERQRGNFPDRFSGHQFPNYSSELNVNALLLGDSALYLCASSVTSNEQFFGPGTRLTVL.

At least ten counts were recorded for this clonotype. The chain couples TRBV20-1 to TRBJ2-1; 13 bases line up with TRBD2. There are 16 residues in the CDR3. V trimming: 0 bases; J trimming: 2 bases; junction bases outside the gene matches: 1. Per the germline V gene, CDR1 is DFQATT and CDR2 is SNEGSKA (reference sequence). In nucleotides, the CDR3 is TGCAGTGCTAGAGAAACTAGCGGGAGGGCCTACAATGAGCAGTTCTTC. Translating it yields CSARETSGRAYNEQFF.

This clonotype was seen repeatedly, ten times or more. The CDR3 protein is CSVGTSGREQFF. In DNA form, the CDR3 reads TGCAGCGTTGGGACTAGCGGGCGGGAGCAGTTCTTC. This chain connects TRBV29-1 to TRBJ2-1, with TRBD2 matching over 11 bases. With 4 bases clipped from V and 10 bases from J, the junction kept 3 bases outside the gene matches. The CDR3 has 12 residues. The germline gives CDR1 SQVTM, CDR2 ANQGSEA.

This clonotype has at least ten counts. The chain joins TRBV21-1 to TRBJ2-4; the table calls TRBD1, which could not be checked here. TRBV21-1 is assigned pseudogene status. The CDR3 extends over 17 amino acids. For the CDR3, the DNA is TGTGCCAGCAGCAAAACAAAGGGGTCAGGGGGGAGAAACATTCAGTACTTC. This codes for CASSKTKGSGGRNIQYF.

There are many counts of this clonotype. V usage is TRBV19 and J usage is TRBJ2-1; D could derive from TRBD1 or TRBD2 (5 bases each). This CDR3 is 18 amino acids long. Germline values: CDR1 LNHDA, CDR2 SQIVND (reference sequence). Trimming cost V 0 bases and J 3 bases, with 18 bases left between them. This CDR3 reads CASSIDEDGGWNYNEQFF. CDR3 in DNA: TGTGCCAGTAGTATAGATGAAGATGGGGGTTGGAACTACAATGAGCAGTTCTTC. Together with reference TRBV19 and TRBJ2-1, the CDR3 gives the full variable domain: DGGITQSPKYLFRKEGQNVTLSCEQNLNHDAMYWYRQDPGQGLRLIYYSQIVNDFQKGDIAEGYSVSREKKESFPLTVTSAQKNPTAFYLCASSIDEDGGWNYNEQFFGPGTRLTVL.

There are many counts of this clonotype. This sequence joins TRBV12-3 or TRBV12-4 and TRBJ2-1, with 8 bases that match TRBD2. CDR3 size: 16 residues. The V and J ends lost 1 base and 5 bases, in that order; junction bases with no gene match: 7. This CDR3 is CASSLGTGGPDNEQFF. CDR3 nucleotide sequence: TGTGCCAGCAGTTTAGGCACGGGAGGGCCGGACAATGAGCAGTTCTTC.

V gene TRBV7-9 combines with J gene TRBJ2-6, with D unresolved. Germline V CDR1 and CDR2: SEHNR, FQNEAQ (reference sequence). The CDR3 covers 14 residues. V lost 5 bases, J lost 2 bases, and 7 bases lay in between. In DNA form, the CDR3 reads TGTGCCAGCAGCCCACGAGCTGGGGCCAACGTCCTGACTTTC. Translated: CASSPRAGANVLTF.

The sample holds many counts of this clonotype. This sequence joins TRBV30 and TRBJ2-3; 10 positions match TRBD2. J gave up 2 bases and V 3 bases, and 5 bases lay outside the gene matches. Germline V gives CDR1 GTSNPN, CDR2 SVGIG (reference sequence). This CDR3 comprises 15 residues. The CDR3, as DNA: TGTGCCTGGAGCCAGACTAGCGGGTACACAGATACGCAGTATTTT. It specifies CAWSQTSGYTDTQYF.

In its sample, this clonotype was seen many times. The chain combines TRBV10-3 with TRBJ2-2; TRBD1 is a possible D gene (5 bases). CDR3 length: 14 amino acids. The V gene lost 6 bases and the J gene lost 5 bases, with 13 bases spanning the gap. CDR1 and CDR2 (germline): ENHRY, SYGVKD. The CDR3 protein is CAIRSTDDTGELFF. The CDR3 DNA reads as TGTGCCATCAGATCGACAGATGATACCGGGGAGCTGTTTTTT.

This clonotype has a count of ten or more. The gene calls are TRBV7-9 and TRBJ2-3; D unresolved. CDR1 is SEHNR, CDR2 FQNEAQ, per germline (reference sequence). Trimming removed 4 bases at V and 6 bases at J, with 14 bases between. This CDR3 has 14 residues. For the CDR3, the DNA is TGTGCCAGCAGCTACCACTCGCATAGGGATACGCAGTATTTT. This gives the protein CASSYHSHRDTQYF.

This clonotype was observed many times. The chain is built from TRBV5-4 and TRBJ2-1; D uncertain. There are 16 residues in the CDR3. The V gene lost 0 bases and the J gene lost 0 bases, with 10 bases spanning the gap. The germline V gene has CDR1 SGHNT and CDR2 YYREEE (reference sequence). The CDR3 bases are TGTGCCAGCAGCTTGGGGGTCCCGAGCTCCTACAATGAGCAGTTCTTC. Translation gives CASSLGVPSSYNEQFF.

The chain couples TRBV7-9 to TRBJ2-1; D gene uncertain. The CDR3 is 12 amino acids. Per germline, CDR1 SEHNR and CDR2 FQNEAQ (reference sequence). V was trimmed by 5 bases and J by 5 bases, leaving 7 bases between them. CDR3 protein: CASSPNHNEQFF. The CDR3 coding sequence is TGTGCCAGCAGCCCTAACCACAATGAGCAGTTCTTC. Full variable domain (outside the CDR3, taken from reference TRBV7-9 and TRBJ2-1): DTGVSQNPRHKITKRGQNVTFRCDPISEHNRLYWYRQTLGQGPEFLTYFQNEAQLEKSRLLSDRFSAERPKGSFSTLEIQRTEQGDSAMYLCASSPNHNEQFFGPGTRLTVL.

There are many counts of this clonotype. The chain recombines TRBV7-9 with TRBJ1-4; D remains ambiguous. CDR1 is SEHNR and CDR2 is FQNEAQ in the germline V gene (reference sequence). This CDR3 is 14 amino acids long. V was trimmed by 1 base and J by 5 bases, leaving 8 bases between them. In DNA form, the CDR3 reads TGTGCCAGCAGCTTAGTGTCCCTAAATGAAAAACTGTTTTTT. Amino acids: CASSLVSLNEKLFF.

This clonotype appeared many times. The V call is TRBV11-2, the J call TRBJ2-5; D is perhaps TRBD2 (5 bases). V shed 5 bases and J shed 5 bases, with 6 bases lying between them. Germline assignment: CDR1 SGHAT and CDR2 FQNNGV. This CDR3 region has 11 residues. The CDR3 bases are TGTGCCAGCAGCCGGGGTGAGACCCAGTACTTC. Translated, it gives CASSRGETQYF.

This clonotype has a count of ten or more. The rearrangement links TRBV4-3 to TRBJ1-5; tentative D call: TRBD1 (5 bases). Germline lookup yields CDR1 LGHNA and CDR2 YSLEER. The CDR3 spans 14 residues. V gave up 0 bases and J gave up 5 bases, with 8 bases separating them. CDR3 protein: CASSQEGADQPQHF. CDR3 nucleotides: TGCGCCAGCAGCCAAGAAGGGGCGGATCAGCCCCAGCATTTT.

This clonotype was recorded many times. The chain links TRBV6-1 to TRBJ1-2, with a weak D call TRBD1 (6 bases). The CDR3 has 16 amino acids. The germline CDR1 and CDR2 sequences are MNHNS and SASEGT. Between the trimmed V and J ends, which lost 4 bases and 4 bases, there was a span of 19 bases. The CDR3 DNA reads TGTGCCAGCAGTGGAGCCCACAGGGTGGGGGGCTATGGCTACACCTTC. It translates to CASSGAHRVGGYGYTF.

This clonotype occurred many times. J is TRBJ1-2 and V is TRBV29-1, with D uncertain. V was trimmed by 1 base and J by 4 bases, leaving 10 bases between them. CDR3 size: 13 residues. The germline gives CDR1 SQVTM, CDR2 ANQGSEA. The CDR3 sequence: CSVEGETSYGYTF. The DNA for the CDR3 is TGCAGCGTTGAAGGGGAAACAAGCTATGGCTACACCTTC.

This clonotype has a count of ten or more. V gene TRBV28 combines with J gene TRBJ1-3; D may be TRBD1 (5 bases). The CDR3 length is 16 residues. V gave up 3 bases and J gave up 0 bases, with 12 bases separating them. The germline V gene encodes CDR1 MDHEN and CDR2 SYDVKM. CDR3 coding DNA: TGTGCCAGCAGTTTTCAGGGAAAGTTCTCTGGAAACACCATATATTTT. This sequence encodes CASSFQGKFSGNTIYF.

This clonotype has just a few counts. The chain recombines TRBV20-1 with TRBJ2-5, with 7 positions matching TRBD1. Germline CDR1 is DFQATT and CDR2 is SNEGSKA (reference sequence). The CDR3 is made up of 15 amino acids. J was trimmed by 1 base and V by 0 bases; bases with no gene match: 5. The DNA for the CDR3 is TGCAGTGCTAGAGATGGACAGGCCATCCAAGAGACCCAGTACTTC. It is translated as CSARDGQAIQETQYF.

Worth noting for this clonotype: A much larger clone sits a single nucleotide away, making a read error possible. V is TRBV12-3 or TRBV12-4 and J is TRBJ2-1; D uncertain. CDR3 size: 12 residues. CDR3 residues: CANSLPGGEQFF. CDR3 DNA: TGTGCCAACAGTTTACCCGGCGGTGAGCAGTTCTTC.

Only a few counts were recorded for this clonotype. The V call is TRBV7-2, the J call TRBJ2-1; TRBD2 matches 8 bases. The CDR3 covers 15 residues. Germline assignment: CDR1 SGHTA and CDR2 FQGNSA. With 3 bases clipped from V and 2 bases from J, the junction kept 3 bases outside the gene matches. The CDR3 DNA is TGTGCCAGCAGCTTGACTAGCGAACCCTACAATGAGCAGTTCTTC. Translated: CASSLTSEPYNEQFF.

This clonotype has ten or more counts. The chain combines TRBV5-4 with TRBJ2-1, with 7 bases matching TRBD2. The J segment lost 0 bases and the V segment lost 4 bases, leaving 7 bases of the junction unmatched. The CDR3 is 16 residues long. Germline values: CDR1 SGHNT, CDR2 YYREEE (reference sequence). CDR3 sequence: CASSLRRESSYNEQFF. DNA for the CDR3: TGTGCCAGCAGCCTGCGGCGGGAGTCCTCCTACAATGAGCAGTTCTTC. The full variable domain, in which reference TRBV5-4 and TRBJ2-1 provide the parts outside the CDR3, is ETGVTQSPTHLIKTRGQQVTLRCSSQSGHNTVSWYQQALGQGPQFIFQYYREEENGRGNFPPRFSGLQFPNYSSELNVNALELDDSALYLCASSLRRESSYNEQFFGPGTRLTVL.

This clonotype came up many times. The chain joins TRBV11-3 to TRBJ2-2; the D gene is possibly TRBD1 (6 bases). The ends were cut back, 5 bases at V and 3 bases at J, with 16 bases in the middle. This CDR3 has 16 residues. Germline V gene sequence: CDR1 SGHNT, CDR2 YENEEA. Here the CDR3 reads CASSTRGTSDTGELFF. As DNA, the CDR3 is TGTGCCAGCAGCACCAGGGGAACCTCGGACACCGGGGAGCTGTTTTTT.